This TCR beta chain originates from a study of T-cell reconstitution after alpha-beta-depleted transplantation in children. TCRbeta library preparation incorporated unique molecular identifiers. MiXCR was run by TCRdb on the PCR reads, yielding one entry per CDR3 protein. The sample comprises about 210,000 distinct CDR3 sequences, under 20% of which are singletons, and around 45% rests with the top ten. From germline, CDR1 is SGHVS and CDR2 FQNEAQ. The ends lost 3 bases at V and 2 bases at J; junction bases unmatched: 4. This CDR3 region has 16 residues. This sequence originates from a male patient between 2 and 15 years old who had a stem cell transplant for acute lymphoblastic leukemia, so the T cells may come from the graft donor. The starting material was PBMCs, mostly from graft donor cells, obtained 360 days after TCRalphabeta/CD19-depleted stem cell transplant. The chain recombines TRBV7-8 with TRBJ2-1; TRBD2 matches at 10 bases. The CDR3 region has the DNA TGTGCCAGCAGCTTCCTAGCGGGGGTAACCTACAATGAGCAGTTCTTC. Translating it yields CASSFLAGVTYNEQFF.